These T cell receptor beta chains were read from a single sample in a study of shared clonotypes between healthy human individuals. Clones were sequenced by immunoSEQ multiplex PCR, and TCRdb holds only the in-frame ones, with some missing. The sample carries 1.4 million to 1.5 million clones, roughly 96% recorded once. Source material: naive CD4+ T cells sorted from blood. The source is a man aged 25-45 years in good health. The CDR3 runs from the conserved cysteine through the conserved F or W. The D gene is left open where the match is weak. Expanded clones get a size class; other rows say once, few or many, or leave the size out.

clone_size cdr3_length d_call j_call v_call cdr3_nt cdr3_aa
once 16 TRBD2 TRBJ2-7 TRBV6-6 TGTGCCAGCAGTTACTCGGGGACTAGCGTCACCTACGAGCAGTACTTC CASSYSGTSVTYEQYF
. 12 . TRBJ2-7 TRBV9 TGTGCCAGCAGCGCCTTGGGGGGAGAGCAGTACTTC CASSALGGEQYF
. 15 TRBD1 TRBJ2-7 TRBV25-1 TGTGCCAGCAGTGAAGGGACAGGGGGCGCGTACGAGCAGTACTTC CASSEGTGGAYEQYF
. 14 TRBD1 TRBJ2-1 TRBV2 TGTGCCAGCCAGGGGGTAGTCCTGTCCAATGAGCAGTTCTTC CASQGVVLSNEQFF
few 16 . TRBJ1-4 TRBV6-1 TGTGCCAGCAGTGAAGAGGAGGGGCGGTCTAATGAAAAACTGTTTTTT CASSEEEGRSNEKLFF
. 13 . TRBJ2-5 TRBV14 TGTGCCAGCAGCCCGGTGCGCGCGGAGACCCAGTACTTC CASSPVRAETQYF
. 15 . TRBJ2-3 TRBV5-1 TGCGCCAGCAGCGAGGAACGACTCATCACAGATACGCAGTATTTT CASSEERLITDTQYF
. 17 . TRBJ2-3 TRBV4-3 TGCGCCAGCAGCCGAGAACGGGACGGGACCTACACAGATACGCAGTATTTT CASSRERDGTYTDTQYF
once 16 TRBD2 TRBJ2-3 TRBV28 TGTGCCAGCACCAACCACCGGGGCGCCGGGAGGCCTCACCAGTATTTT CASTNHRGAGRPHQYF
. 15 TRBD2 TRBJ2-3 TRBV9 TGTGCCAGCAGCGTAGAAGCGGGAAGCACGGATACGCAGTATTTT CASSVEAGSTDTQYF
. 19 TRBD2 TRBJ2-6 TRBV5-1 TGCGCCAGCAGCTTCACTCCAGGGACGGGGGGTTCTGGGGCCAACGTCCTGACTTTC CASSFTPGTGGSGANVLTF
. 15 TRBD1 TRBJ2-7 TRBV25-1 TGTGCCAGCAGTGAACTCCGGGACAGCTTATACGAGCAGTACTTC CASSELRDSLYEQYF
. 13 . TRBJ1-1 TRBV6-5 TGTGCCAGCAGGCCCACGAGGGTTGCGCCTCCGCTGTTT CASRPTRVAPPLF
. 14 . TRBJ2-3 TRBV5-1 TGCGCCAGCAGTCCAAGGAGGGGGACAGATACGCAGTATTTT CASSPRRGTDTQYF
. 11 . TRBJ2-7 TRBV21-1 TGTGCCAGCAGCACGGGCTACGAGCAGTACTTC CASSTGYEQYF
. 13 . TRBJ2-2 TRBV30 TGTGCCTGGAGTGTCCTAGCTTTCGGGGAGCTGTTTTTT CAWSVLAFGELFF
. 16 TRBD2 TRBJ2-5 TRBV7-2 TGTGCCAGCAGCTTACAGCTAGCGGGAGACTTAGAGACCCAGTACTTC CASSLQLAGDLETQYF
. 14 . TRBJ2-1 TRBV27 TGTGCCAGCAGTTTAAGCGGTACCTACAATGAGCAGTTCTTC CASSLSGTYNEQFF
. 15 TRBD2 TRBJ2-1 TRBV7-2 TGTGCCAGCAGCTTATTTGCTAGCGGGAATAGTGAGCAGTTCTTC CASSLFASGNSEQFF
. 15 TRBD1 TRBJ2-3 TRBV28 TGTGCCAGCAGTTTACAGGGACAGGGGACAGATACGCAGTATTTT CASSLQGQGTDTQYF
. 14 . TRBJ2-7 TRBV10-2 TGCGCCAGCAGGGAATTCCCCATTCCCTACGAGCAGTACTTC CASREFPIPYEQYF
. 15 . TRBJ1-2 TRBV5-4 TGTGCCAGCAGCCCTCCCGGCCGGGGGCACTATGGCTACACCTTC CASSPPGRGHYGYTF
. 11 . TRBJ1-4 TRBV25-1 TGTGCCAGCAGCCTCATAGAAGAACTGTTTTTT CASSLIEELFF
once 17 TRBD2 TRBJ2-1 TRBV19 TGTGCCAGTAGTATAGCCGAACTAGCGGGAGTAGCAAATGAGCAGTTCTTC CASSIAELAGVANEQFF
. 13 . TRBJ2-2 TRBV30 TGTGCCTGGGACAGGTCGGGCACCGGGGAGCTGTTTTTT CAWDRSGTGELFF
. 15 TRBD1 TRBJ1-3 TRBV10-3 TGTGCCATCGGGAGGACAGGCGGCTCTGGAAACACCATATATTTT CAIGRTGGSGNTIYF
. 15 . TRBJ2-7 TRBV9 TGTGCCAGCAGCGCTCTAGCCGGGAGCAGCGACGAGCAGTACTTC CASSALAGSSDEQYF
. 15 . TRBJ2-5 TRBV7-2 TGTGCCAGCAGCTGGAAGGGACGAGTTCAAGAGACCCAGTACTTC CASSWKGRVQETQYF
. 16 . TRBJ2-6 TRBV5-1 TGCGCCAGCAGCTTGCGAACAGGGTTCGGGGCCAACGTCCTGACTTTC CASSLRTGFGANVLTF
once 14 . TRBJ2-3 TRBV6-1 TGTGCCAGCAGTGAAGCTGCGATCGGATATACGCAGTATTTT CASSEAAIGYTQYF
once 14 TRBD1 TRBJ1-1 TRBV18 TGTGCCAGCTCACTTGGACAGGGGAGCACTGAAGCTTTCTTT CASSLGQGSTEAFF
. 17 TRBD2 TRBJ2-7 TRBV7-2 TGTGCCAGCAGCACCCGGACTAGCGGGACTGACTCCTACGAGCAGTACTTC CASSTRTSGTDSYEQYF
. 14 TRBD2 TRBJ2-1 TRBV19 TGTGCCAGTAGTATGGTGGGAGGGTACAATGAGCAGTTCTTC CASSMVGGYNEQFF
. 14 . TRBJ2-1 TRBV11-2 TGTGCCAGCAGCTTAGCCCCTAGCGACAATGAGCAGTTCTTC CASSLAPSDNEQFF
once 13 TRBD1 TRBJ1-2 TRBV6-5 TGTGCCAGCAGTACAGGGGGAGGGTATGGCTACACCTTC CASSTGGGYGYTF
. 14 . TRBJ2-1 TRBV7-3 TGTGCCAGCAGTGCGTCCGGGGCCTACAATGAGCAGTTCTTC CASSASGAYNEQFF
. 15 TRBD2 TRBJ2-3 TRBV5-1 TGCGCCAGCAGCGGTAGCGGGCGTGGCACAGATACGCAGTATTTT CASSGSGRGTDTQYF
. 14 . TRBJ1-2 TRBV6-1 TGTGCCAGCAGTGAATCAGGCGGTGACTATGGCTACACCTTC CASSESGGDYGYTF
. 15 . TRBJ2-3 TRBV19 TGTGCCAGCCATTTGAGTAGCGGACCCACAGATACGCAGTATTTT CASHLSSGPTDTQYF
. 15 TRBD2 TRBJ2-1 TRBV5-3 TGTGCCAGAAGCCCCGGACTAGCGGGATTTAATGAGCAGTTCTTC CARSPGLAGFNEQFF
. 14 . TRBJ2-1 TRBV2 TGTGCCAGCATCGGGAAAGTAGCCTACAATGAGCAGTTCTTC CASIGKVAYNEQFF
. 15 TRBD1 TRBJ1-3 TRBV13 TGTGCCAGCGGGGACAGGGGGATCTCTGGAAACACCATATATTTT CASGDRGISGNTIYF
. 16 . TRBJ2-2 TRBV7-7 TGTGCTAGCAGCCCACACCTAAGTGGGACGGGCGGGGAGCTGTTTTTT CASSPHLSGTGGELFF
. 11 . TRBJ2-1 TRBV14 TGTGCCAGCAGCCACAACAATGAGCAGTTCTTC CASSHNNEQFF
. 15 TRBD2 TRBJ2-7 TRBV19 TGTGCCAGTAGTCGCAATAGCGGGAATTTAGGAGAGCAGTACTTC CASSRNSGNLGEQYF
. 15 TRBD1 TRBJ1-5 TRBV6-6 TGTGCCAGCAGTTACAGACAGGGACGGGGACAGCCCCAGCATTTT CASSYRQGRGQPQHF